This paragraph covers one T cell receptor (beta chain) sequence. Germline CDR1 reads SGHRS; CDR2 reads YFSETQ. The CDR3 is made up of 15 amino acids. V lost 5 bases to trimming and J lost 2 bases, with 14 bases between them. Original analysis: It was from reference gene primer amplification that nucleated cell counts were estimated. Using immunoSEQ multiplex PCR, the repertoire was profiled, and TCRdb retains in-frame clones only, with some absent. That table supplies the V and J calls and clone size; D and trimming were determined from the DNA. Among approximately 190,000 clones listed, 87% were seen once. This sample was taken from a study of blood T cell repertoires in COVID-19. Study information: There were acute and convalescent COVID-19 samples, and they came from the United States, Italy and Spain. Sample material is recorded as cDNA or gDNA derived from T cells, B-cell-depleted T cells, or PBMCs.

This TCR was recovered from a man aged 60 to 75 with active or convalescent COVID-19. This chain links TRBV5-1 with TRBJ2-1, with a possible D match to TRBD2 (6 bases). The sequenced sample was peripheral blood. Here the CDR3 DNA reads TGCGCCAGCAGGTTAGTGCCGGGGGCCTACAATGAGCAGTTCTTC. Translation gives CASRLVPGAYNEQFF.